This T cell receptor beta chain was recorded in a study of response to subunit inactivated influenza vaccine. TCRdb fed the RT-PCR reads into MiXCR, producing one record per CDR3 protein. Among hundreds of thousands of distinct CDR3 sequences listed, roughly 9.7% were seen once. Germline V CDR1 and CDR2: SNHLY, FYNNEI. This CDR3 is 14 amino acids long. Trimming cost V 0 bases and J 5 bases, with 11 bases left between them. About this clonotype itself: Its antigen is unidentified.

The study, taken as a whole, reports: Authors suggested each seasonal flu vaccination may recruit only limited numbers of new T cells.

V usage is TRBV2 and J usage is TRBJ2-7, with D possibly matching TRBD1 (6 bases). This clonotype originated in a man aged 45 to 65 who received an inactivated influenza vaccine. Source: PBMCs from blood, taken 35 to 45 days after vaccination. The CDR3 region is CASSEAGPGDEQYF. Written as DNA, the CDR3 is TGTGCCAGCAGTGAAGCGGGGCCAGGGGACGAGCAGTACTTC.